The rows below give T cell receptor beta chains drawn from one sample of a study of PD-L1 blockade in urothelial cancer. TCRdb's copy holds only in-frame clones and misses some; the assay was immunoSEQ multiplex PCR. This table holds roughly 50,000 clones, 70% to 90% found once. Sequencing used PBMCs, obtained around atezolizumab (anti-PD-L1) treatment. The receptors derive from a woman aged 55-75 years with urothelial cancer. Both conserved end residues are part of each CDR3. The order of the fields is J gene, V gene, CDR3 length, clone size, D gene, CDR3 DNA, CDR3 protein. The D gene is left open where the match is weak. Expanded clones get a size class; other rows say once, few or many, or leave the size out.

j_call: TRBJ2-5; v_call: TRBV10-3; cdr3_length: 14; clone_size: once; d_call: -; cdr3_nt: TGTGCCATCAGTGAGTCAAGAGTTCGGGAGACCCAGTACTTC; cdr3_aa: CAISESRVRETQYF
j_call: TRBJ1-2; v_call: TRBV7-8; cdr3_length: 15; clone_size: -; d_call: TRBD1; cdr3_nt: TGTGCCAGCAGCTTGGCCGGGACAGGGGTCTATGGCTACACCTTC; cdr3_aa: CASSLAGTGVYGYTF
j_call: TRBJ1-6; v_call: TRBV11-2; cdr3_length: 14; clone_size: once; d_call: TRBD1; cdr3_nt: TGTGCCAGCAGCTTAAGGGACAGTATGACACCCCTCCACTTT; cdr3_aa: CASSLRDSMTPLHF
j_call: TRBJ1-4; v_call: TRBV29-1; cdr3_length: 12; clone_size: once; d_call: -; cdr3_nt: TGCAGCGGCGGGGGACTTAATCAAAAACTGTTTTTT; cdr3_aa: CSGGGLNQKLFF
j_call: TRBJ2-1; v_call: TRBV10-3; cdr3_length: 16; clone_size: -; d_call: -; cdr3_nt: TGTGCCATCAGTGAGTCGGTGGGGGGCTCCTACAATGAGCAGTTCTTC; cdr3_aa: CAISESVGGSYNEQFF
j_call: TRBJ2-1; v_call: TRBV5-4; cdr3_length: 18; clone_size: -; d_call: TRBD2; cdr3_nt: TGTGCCAGCAGGAGCCCGGGGGTAGCGGGGGAATCGGGTAATGAGCAGTTCTTC; cdr3_aa: CASRSPGVAGESGNEQFF
j_call: TRBJ1-2; v_call: TRBV5-4; cdr3_length: 12; clone_size: -; d_call: -; cdr3_nt: TGTGCCAGCACCACAGGGTTGGATGGCTACACCTTC; cdr3_aa: CASTTGLDGYTF
j_call: TRBJ2-2; v_call: TRBV25-1; cdr3_length: 15; clone_size: -; d_call: TRBD1; cdr3_nt: TGTGCCAGCCCCGGGACAGGAGAGAACACCGGGGAGCTGTTTTTT; cdr3_aa: CASPGTGENTGELFF
j_call: TRBJ2-7; v_call: TRBV6-6; cdr3_length: 13; clone_size: -; d_call: -; cdr3_nt: TGTGCCAGCAGCCCGTTAGAGGCCTACGAGCAGTACTTC; cdr3_aa: CASSPLEAYEQYF
j_call: TRBJ2-5; v_call: TRBV11-2; cdr3_length: 15; clone_size: -; d_call: TRBD2; cdr3_nt: TGTGCCAGCAGCTTAGACGAGCGGGGGCAAGAGACCCAGTACTTC; cdr3_aa: CASSLDERGQETQYF
j_call: TRBJ2-7; v_call: TRBV10-3; cdr3_length: 15; clone_size: -; d_call: TRBD1; cdr3_nt: TGTGCCATCAGTGGCGTGGGACAGGAGGGGTACGAGCAGTACTTC; cdr3_aa: CAISGVGQEGYEQYF
j_call: TRBJ2-2; v_call: TRBV7-3; cdr3_length: 16; clone_size: -; d_call: TRBD1; cdr3_nt: TGTGCCAGCAGCCCCCAGGGGCAGGGGGCGGCCGGGGAGCTGTTTTTT; cdr3_aa: CASSPQGQGAAGELFF
j_call: TRBJ2-1; v_call: TRBV10-1; cdr3_length: 15; clone_size: -; d_call: TRBD1; cdr3_nt: TGCGCCAGCAGTCCAGGGACAGGGCTCTACAATGAGCAGTTCTTC; cdr3_aa: CASSPGTGLYNEQFF
j_call: TRBJ2-5; v_call: TRBV20-1; cdr3_length: 11; clone_size: -; d_call: -; cdr3_nt: TGCAGTGCCTCCTCCCGGGAGACCCAGTACTTC; cdr3_aa: CSASSRETQYF
j_call: TRBJ2-5; v_call: TRBV11-2; cdr3_length: 14; clone_size: few; d_call: -; cdr3_nt: TGTGCCAGCAGCTTCCTGAGGGTCCAAGAGACCCAGTACTTC; cdr3_aa: CASSFLRVQETQYF
j_call: TRBJ2-7; v_call: TRBV5-1; cdr3_length: 16; clone_size: -; d_call: TRBD2; cdr3_nt: TGCGCCAGCACCCCAGACACTAGCGGGAGCTCCTACGAGCAGTACTTC; cdr3_aa: CASTPDTSGSSYEQYF
j_call: TRBJ2-7; v_call: TRBV10-3; cdr3_length: 13; clone_size: -; d_call: TRBD1; cdr3_nt: TGTGCCATCAACCAGGGGGTCGCTTACGAGCAGTACTTC; cdr3_aa: CAINQGVAYEQYF
j_call: TRBJ2-5; v_call: TRBV7-2; cdr3_length: 15; clone_size: -; d_call: TRBD1; cdr3_nt: TGTGCCAGCAGCTCGACAGGGGTGCGGGGTGAGACCCAGTACTTC; cdr3_aa: CASSSTGVRGETQYF
j_call: TRBJ2-7; v_call: TRBV2; cdr3_length: 15; clone_size: once; d_call: TRBD2; cdr3_nt: TGTGCCAGCAGTGGGTCTAGCGGAAGCTCCTACGAGCAGTACTTC; cdr3_aa: CASSGSSGSSYEQYF
j_call: TRBJ2-7; v_call: TRBV15; cdr3_length: 14; clone_size: -; d_call: -; cdr3_nt: TGTGCCACCAGCAGAGATCTAGGGGCTTCCGAGCAGTACTTC; cdr3_aa: CATSRDLGASEQYF
j_call: TRBJ1-5; v_call: TRBV10-2; cdr3_length: 15; clone_size: -; d_call: TRBD1; cdr3_nt: TGCGCCAGCAGTACAGGGGGCGCAGGCAATCAGCCCCAGCATTTT; cdr3_aa: CASSTGGAGNQPQHF
j_call: TRBJ2-3; v_call: TRBV27; cdr3_length: 15; clone_size: -; d_call: TRBD1; cdr3_nt: TGTGCCAGCAGTTGGGGACAGATCCTCACAGATACGCAGTATTTT; cdr3_aa: CASSWGQILTDTQYF
j_call: TRBJ2-5; v_call: TRBV5-6; cdr3_length: 16; clone_size: -; d_call: -; cdr3_nt: TGTGCCAGCAGCTTGGATAGTTTGGGCCTTCGTGAGACCCAGTACTTC; cdr3_aa: CASSLDSLGLRETQYF
j_call: TRBJ2-5; v_call: TRBV15; cdr3_length: 17; clone_size: -; d_call: TRBD1; cdr3_nt: TGTGCCACCAGCAGTCAGCGGGGACAGGGGGTGAGAGAGACCCAGTACTTC; cdr3_aa: CATSSQRGQGVRETQYF
j_call: TRBJ2-7; v_call: TRBV2; cdr3_length: 15; clone_size: -; d_call: -; cdr3_nt: TGTGCCAGCAGTGAAGCTCCGGGAGTCCGCTACGAGCAGTACTTC; cdr3_aa: CASSEAPGVRYEQYF
j_call: TRBJ1-5; v_call: TRBV15; cdr3_length: 15; clone_size: -; d_call: -; cdr3_nt: TGTGCCACCAGCAGAGAGGGCAGTCCGGATCAGCCCCAGCATTTT; cdr3_aa: CATSREGSPDQPQHF
j_call: TRBJ2-3; v_call: TRBV5-4; cdr3_length: 17; clone_size: -; d_call: -; cdr3_nt: TGTGCCAGCAGCGTAGAATCTAGGGGCCGGATCACAGATACGCAGTATTTT; cdr3_aa: CASSVESRGRITDTQYF
j_call: TRBJ1-1; v_call: TRBV29-1; cdr3_length: 13; clone_size: -; d_call: -; cdr3_nt: TGCAGCGGCAACAGGTTGCTAATCGCTGAAGCTTTCTTT; cdr3_aa: CSGNRLLIAEAFF
j_call: TRBJ2-3; v_call: TRBV18; cdr3_length: 12; clone_size: -; d_call: -; cdr3_nt: TGTGCCAGCTCATCCTACACAGATACGCAGTATTTT; cdr3_aa: CASSSYTDTQYF
j_call: TRBJ2-2; v_call: TRBV7-2; cdr3_length: 12; clone_size: -; d_call: -; cdr3_nt: TGTGCCAGCAGCCTTTACACCGGGGAGCTGTTTTTT; cdr3_aa: CASSLYTGELFF
j_call: TRBJ2-7; v_call: TRBV5-4; cdr3_length: 16; clone_size: -; d_call: TRBD1; cdr3_nt: TGTGCCAGCAGCTTGGCTACGAGACAGGGGGCCTACGAGCAGTACTTC; cdr3_aa: CASSLATRQGAYEQYF
j_call: TRBJ2-7; v_call: TRBV5-1; cdr3_length: 12; clone_size: -; d_call: TRBD1; cdr3_nt: TGCGCCAGCAGCTTGTCAGGGGGCGAGCAGTACTTC; cdr3_aa: CASSLSGGEQYF
j_call: TRBJ1-2; v_call: TRBV9; cdr3_length: 14; clone_size: -; d_call: TRBD1; cdr3_nt: TGTGCCAGCAGCGGACAGGGGGCTGGGTATGGCTACACCTTC; cdr3_aa: CASSGQGAGYGYTF
j_call: TRBJ1-4; v_call: TRBV19; cdr3_length: 13; clone_size: -; d_call: -; cdr3_nt: TGTGCCAGTAGTAACAGGGAAAATGAAAAACTGTTTTTT; cdr3_aa: CASSNRENEKLFF
j_call: TRBJ2-5; v_call: TRBV15; cdr3_length: 14; clone_size: -; d_call: -; cdr3_nt: TGTGCCACCAGCAGAGTGCTGAGTCAAGAGACCCAGTACTTC; cdr3_aa: CATSRVLSQETQYF
j_call: TRBJ2-7; v_call: TRBV6-1; cdr3_length: 12; clone_size: -; d_call: TRBD1; cdr3_nt: TGTGCCAGCAGCGACAGGGGGAACGAGCAGTACTTC; cdr3_aa: CASSDRGNEQYF
j_call: TRBJ2-5; v_call: TRBV6-5; cdr3_length: 15; clone_size: -; d_call: TRBD2; cdr3_nt: TGTGCCAGCAGCCGACTAGCGGGAGGTAGGGAGACCCAGTACTTC; cdr3_aa: CASSRLAGGRETQYF
j_call: TRBJ2-1; v_call: TRBV2; cdr3_length: 15; clone_size: -; d_call: -; cdr3_nt: TGTGCCAGCAGTGGGTCGGGAGCCTACTACAATGAGCAGTTCTTC; cdr3_aa: CASSGSGAYYNEQFF
j_call: TRBJ1-2; v_call: TRBV5-6; cdr3_length: 16; clone_size: once; d_call: TRBD1; cdr3_nt: TGTGCCAGCAGCAGCTCCTGGACAGGGGAGGGCTATGGCTACACCTTC; cdr3_aa: CASSSSWTGEGYGYTF
j_call: TRBJ1-1; v_call: TRBV9; cdr3_length: 15; clone_size: -; d_call: -; cdr3_nt: TGTGCCAGCAGCACGTACGGGGAGCAGTACACTGAAGCTTTCTTT; cdr3_aa: CASSTYGEQYTEAFF